A selection of T cell receptor beta chains follows, all from one sample in a study of regulatory dendritic cells for organ transplantation. These TCRs' antigens remain unknown. TCRdb keeps only in-frame clones here, not all; method: immunoSEQ multiplex PCR. The profile shows over 10,000 clones, 74% of them singletons. Source material: naive CD4+ T cells from blood cultured with regulatory dendritic cells. These receptors were collected from a human donor in good health. The CDR3 runs from the conserved cysteine through the conserved F or W. Fields, in order: clone size, D gene, V gene, J gene, CDR3 DNA, CDR3 protein. The D gene is left open where the match is weak. Where a row states a size, it is once, few, many or the class of an expanded clone; other rows omit it.

abundance: NA
d_gene: TRBD1
v_gene: TRBV6-1
j_gene: TRBJ1-4
CDR3nt: TGTGCCAGCACCGACGTCGGGACAGGAAACGAAAAACTGTTTTTT
CDR3aa: CASTDVGTGNEKLFF

abundance: NA
d_gene: NA
v_gene: TRBV21-1
j_gene: TRBJ1-5
CDR3nt: TGTGCCAGCAGCAAATTGAGGGACAACGGCCGGAACAATCAGCCCCAGCATTTT
CDR3aa: CASSKLRDNGRNNQPQHF

abundance: NA
d_gene: NA
v_gene: TRBV5-1
j_gene: TRBJ1-1
CDR3nt: TGCGCCAGCAGCTTGGAGTCCGGGTCCGGGAAAACTGAAGCTTTCTTT
CDR3aa: CASSLESGSGKTEAFF

abundance: few
d_gene: NA
v_gene: TRBV29-1
j_gene: TRBJ2-5
CDR3nt: TGCAGCGTTGTAATGTCCCCGGGGGAGACCCAGTACTTC
CDR3aa: CSVVMSPGETQYF

abundance: few
d_gene: NA
v_gene: TRBV7-2
j_gene: TRBJ2-7
CDR3nt: TGTGCCAGCAGCTTAGATAGGGGCGCCTTCTACGAGCAGTACTTC
CDR3aa: CASSLDRGAFYEQYF

abundance: NA
d_gene: TRBD1
v_gene: TRBV6-5
j_gene: TRBJ1-1
CDR3nt: TGTGCCAGCAGCCGACCGGGACAGGGGGAGCAGGTCTTT
CDR3aa: CASSRPGQGEQVF

abundance: NA
d_gene: NA
v_gene: TRBV5-1
j_gene: TRBJ2-5
CDR3nt: TGCGCCAGCAGCTTGGCTAGACAGGTGGGGGAGACCCAGTACTTC
CDR3aa: CASSLARQVGETQYF

abundance: NA
d_gene: TRBD1
v_gene: TRBV19
j_gene: TRBJ2-7
CDR3nt: TGTGCCAGTAGTGCCACAACAGGGGGCTCCTCCTACGAGCAGTACTTC
CDR3aa: CASSATTGGSSYEQYF

abundance: NA
d_gene: TRBD1
v_gene: TRBV18
j_gene: TRBJ2-7
CDR3nt: TGTGCCAGCTCACCAGGGACAGGGGGAGTCTACGAGCAGTACTTC
CDR3aa: CASSPGTGGVYEQYF

abundance: few
d_gene: NA
v_gene: TRBV18
j_gene: TRBJ1-1
CDR3nt: TGTGCCAGCTCACCTACCGCCGTCCAGGGGAACACTGAAGCTTTCTTT
CDR3aa: CASSPTAVQGNTEAFF

abundance: NA
d_gene: TRBD2
v_gene: TRBV4-1
j_gene: TRBJ2-7
CDR3nt: TGCGCCAGCAGTGTTAGACTAGCGGTCTACGAGCAGTACTTC
CDR3aa: CASSVRLAVYEQYF

abundance: NA
d_gene: NA
v_gene: TRBV2
j_gene: TRBJ1-2
CDR3nt: TGTGCCAGAAGTACAAATACCCTTAGCGGGGGCGGCCGCGGGGTTGGCTATGGCTACACCTTC
CDR3aa: CARSTNTLSGGGRGVGYGYTF

abundance: NA
d_gene: NA
v_gene: TRBV20-1
j_gene: TRBJ2-7
CDR3nt: TGCAGTGCTTCAGACACCTACGAGCAGTACTTC
CDR3aa: CSASDTYEQYF

abundance: NA
d_gene: TRBD2
v_gene: TRBV7-8
j_gene: TRBJ2-2
CDR3nt: TGTGCCAGCACTGAATGGGAGCGGGGGAACACCGGGGAGCTGTTTTTT
CDR3aa: CASTEWERGNTGELFF

abundance: NA
d_gene: NA
v_gene: TRBV7-8
j_gene: TRBJ1-2
CDR3nt: TGTGCCAGCAAAAATCCCGGGGGGATCTATGGCTACACCTTC
CDR3aa: CASKNPGGIYGYTF

abundance: NA
d_gene: NA
v_gene: TRBV19
j_gene: TRBJ1-1
CDR3nt: TGTGCCAGTAGTATCACGGGGGTCAGAGGTGAAGCTTTCTTT
CDR3aa: CASSITGVRGEAFF

abundance: NA
d_gene: NA
v_gene: TRBV4-1
j_gene: TRBJ2-5
CDR3nt: TGCGCCAGCAGCCAGGATGAGGCCAAGGTGAACTTC
CDR3aa: CASSQDEAKVNF

abundance: NA
d_gene: NA
v_gene: TRBV19
j_gene: TRBJ2-2
CDR3nt: TGTGCCAGTAGTATTTCACTAGCGAACACCGGGGAGCTGTTTTTT
CDR3aa: CASSISLANTGELFF

abundance: NA
d_gene: NA
v_gene: TRBV6-5
j_gene: TRBJ2-2
CDR3nt: TGTGCCAGCAGCCCGGTGCAATTCACCGGGGAGCTGTTTTTT
CDR3aa: CASSPVQFTGELFF

abundance: NA
d_gene: NA
v_gene: TRBV7-6
j_gene: TRBJ2-7
CDR3nt: TGTGCCAGCAGCTTAGACGGCAGGCGATACGAGCAGTACTTC
CDR3aa: CASSLDGRRYEQYF

abundance: NA
d_gene: TRBD1
v_gene: TRBV19
j_gene: TRBJ1-1
CDR3nt: TGTGCCAGTAGTGAGGACAGGGCCACTGAAGCTTTCTTT
CDR3aa: CASSEDRATEAFF

abundance: NA
d_gene: NA
v_gene: TRBV12-5
j_gene: TRBJ1-5
CDR3nt: TGTGCTAGTGGTTTGGGTCTTAGCAATCAGCCCCAGCATTTT
CDR3aa: CASGLGLSNQPQHF

abundance: NA
d_gene: NA
v_gene: TRBV4-1
j_gene: TRBJ1-2
CDR3nt: TGCGCCAGCAGCCAAGACGAGAGGGGGAGTTATGGCTACACCTTC
CDR3aa: CASSQDERGSYGYTF

abundance: once
d_gene: NA
v_gene: TRBV7-9
j_gene: TRBJ1-5
CDR3nt: TGTGCCAGCAGCGGGGAGTGGAGTCAGCCCCAGCATTTT
CDR3aa: CASSGEWSQPQHF

abundance: NA
d_gene: TRBD1
v_gene: TRBV5-1
j_gene: TRBJ2-7
CDR3nt: TGCGCCAGCACCCTCGGGACAGCTGGGTACGAGCAGTACTTC
CDR3aa: CASTLGTAGYEQYF

abundance: once
d_gene: TRBD1
v_gene: TRBV5-1
j_gene: TRBJ2-4
CDR3nt: TGCGCCAGCAGCTTGGAAGGGGGCGCGGGCAAAAACATTCAGTACTTC
CDR3aa: CASSLEGGAGKNIQYF

abundance: NA
d_gene: NA
v_gene: TRBV6-6
j_gene: TRBJ2-7
CDR3nt: TGTGCCAGCAGTTACTCGCAGGCCCTCTCCTACGAGCAGTACTTC
CDR3aa: CASSYSQALSYEQYF

abundance: medium-sized
d_gene: NA
v_gene: TRBV19
j_gene: TRBJ1-5
CDR3nt: TGTGCCAGTACCCAAGAAGGGGTTCTAGGGGGCAATCAGCCCCAGCATTTT
CDR3aa: CASTQEGVLGGNQPQHF